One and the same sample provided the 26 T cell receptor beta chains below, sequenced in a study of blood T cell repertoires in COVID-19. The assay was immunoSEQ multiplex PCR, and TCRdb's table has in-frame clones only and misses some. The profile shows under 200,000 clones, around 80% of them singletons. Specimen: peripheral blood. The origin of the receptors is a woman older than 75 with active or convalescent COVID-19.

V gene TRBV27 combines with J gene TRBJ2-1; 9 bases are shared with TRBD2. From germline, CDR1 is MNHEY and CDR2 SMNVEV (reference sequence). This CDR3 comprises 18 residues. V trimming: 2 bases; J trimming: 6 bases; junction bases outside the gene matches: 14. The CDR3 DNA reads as TGTGCCAGCAGTTTAAGGGGCGGGAGGGGAGGTTATGTCAATGAGCAGTTCTTC. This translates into CASSLRGGRGGYVNEQFF.

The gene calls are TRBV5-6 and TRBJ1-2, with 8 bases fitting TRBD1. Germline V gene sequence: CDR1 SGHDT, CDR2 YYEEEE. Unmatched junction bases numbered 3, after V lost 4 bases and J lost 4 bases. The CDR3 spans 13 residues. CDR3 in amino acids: CASSQGQGYGYTF. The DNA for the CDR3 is TGTGCCAGCAGCCAAGGACAGGGCTATGGCTACACCTTC.

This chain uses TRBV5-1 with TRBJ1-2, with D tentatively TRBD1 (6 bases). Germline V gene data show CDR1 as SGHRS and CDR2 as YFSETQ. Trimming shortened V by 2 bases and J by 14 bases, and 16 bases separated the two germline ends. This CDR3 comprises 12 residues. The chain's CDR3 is CASSFGQGPWTF. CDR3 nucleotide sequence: TGCGCCAGCAGCTTTGGGCAGGGGCCATGGACCTTC.

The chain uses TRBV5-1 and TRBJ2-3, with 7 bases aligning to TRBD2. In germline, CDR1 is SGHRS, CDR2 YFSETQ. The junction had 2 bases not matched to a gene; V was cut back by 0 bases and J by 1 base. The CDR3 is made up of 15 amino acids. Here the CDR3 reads CASSLGLAGTDTQYF. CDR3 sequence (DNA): TGCGCCAGCAGCTTGGGGCTAGCGGGCACAGATACGCAGTATTTT. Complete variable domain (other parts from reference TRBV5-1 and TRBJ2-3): KAGVTQTPRYLIKTRGQQVTLSCSPISGHRSVSWYQQTPGQGLQFLFEYFSETQRNKGNFPGRFSGRQFSNSRSEMNVSTLELGDSALYLCASSLGLAGTDTQYFGPGTRLTVL.

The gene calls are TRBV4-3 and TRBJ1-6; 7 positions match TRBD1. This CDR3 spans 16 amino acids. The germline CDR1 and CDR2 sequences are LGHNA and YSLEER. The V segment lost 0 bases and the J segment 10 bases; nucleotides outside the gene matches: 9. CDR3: CASSQDLTGNGSPLHF. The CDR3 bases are TGCGCCAGCAGCCAAGACCTGACAGGGAATGGGTCACCCCTCCACTTT.

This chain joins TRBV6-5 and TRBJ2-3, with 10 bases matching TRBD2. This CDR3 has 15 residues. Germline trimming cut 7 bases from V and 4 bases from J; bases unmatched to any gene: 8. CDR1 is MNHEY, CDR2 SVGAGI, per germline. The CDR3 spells CASKQSGGASDTQYF. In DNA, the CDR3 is TGTGCCAGCAAACAGAGCGGGGGGGCCTCAGATACGCAGTATTTT.

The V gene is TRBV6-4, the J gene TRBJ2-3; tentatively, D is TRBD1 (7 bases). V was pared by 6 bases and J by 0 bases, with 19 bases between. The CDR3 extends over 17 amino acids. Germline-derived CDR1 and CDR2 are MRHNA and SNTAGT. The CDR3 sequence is CASRHAGQLISTDTQYF. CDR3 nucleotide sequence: TGTGCCAGCAGACATGCGGGACAGCTTATTAGCACAGATACGCAGTATTTT.

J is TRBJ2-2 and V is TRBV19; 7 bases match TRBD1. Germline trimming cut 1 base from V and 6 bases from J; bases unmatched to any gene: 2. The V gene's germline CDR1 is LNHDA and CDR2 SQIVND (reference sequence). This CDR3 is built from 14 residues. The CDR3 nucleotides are TGTGCCAGTAGTATAGGACAGGGACCCGGGGAGCTGTTTTTT. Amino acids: CASSIGQGPGELFF.

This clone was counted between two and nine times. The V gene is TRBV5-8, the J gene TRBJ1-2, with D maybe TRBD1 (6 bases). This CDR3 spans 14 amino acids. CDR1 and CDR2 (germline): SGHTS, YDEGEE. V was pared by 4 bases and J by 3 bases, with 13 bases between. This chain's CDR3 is CASSTSGVYYGYTF. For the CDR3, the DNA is TGTGCCAGCAGCACCTCAGGGGTATACTATGGCTACACCTTC.

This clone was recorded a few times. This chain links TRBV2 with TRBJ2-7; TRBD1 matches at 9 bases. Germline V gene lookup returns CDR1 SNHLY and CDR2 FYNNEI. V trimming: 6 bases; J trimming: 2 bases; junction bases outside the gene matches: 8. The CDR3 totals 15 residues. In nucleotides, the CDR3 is TGTGCCAGCAGGGAACGACAGGGGGGAGCCTACGAGCAGTACTTC. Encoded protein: CASRERQGGAYEQYF.

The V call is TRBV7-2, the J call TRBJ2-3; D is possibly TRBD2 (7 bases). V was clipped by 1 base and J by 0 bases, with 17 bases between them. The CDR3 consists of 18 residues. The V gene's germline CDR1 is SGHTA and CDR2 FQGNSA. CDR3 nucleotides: TGTGCCAGCAGCTTAGAGGGGCTCGGGGGGCTAAGCACAGATACGCAGTATTTT. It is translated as CASSLEGLGGLSTDTQYF.

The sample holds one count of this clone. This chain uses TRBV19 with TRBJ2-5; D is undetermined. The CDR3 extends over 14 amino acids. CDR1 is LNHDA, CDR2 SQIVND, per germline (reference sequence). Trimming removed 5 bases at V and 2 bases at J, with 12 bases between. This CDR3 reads CASSPSNLQETQYF. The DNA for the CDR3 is TGTGCCAGTAGTCCTAGTAATTTGCAAGAGACCCAGTACTTC.

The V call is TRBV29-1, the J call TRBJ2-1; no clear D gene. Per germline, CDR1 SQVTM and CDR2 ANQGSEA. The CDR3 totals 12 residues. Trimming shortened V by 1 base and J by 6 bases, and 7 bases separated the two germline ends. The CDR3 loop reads CSVEGLGNEQFF. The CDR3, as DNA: TGCAGCGTTGAAGGGCTAGGCAATGAGCAGTTCTTC.

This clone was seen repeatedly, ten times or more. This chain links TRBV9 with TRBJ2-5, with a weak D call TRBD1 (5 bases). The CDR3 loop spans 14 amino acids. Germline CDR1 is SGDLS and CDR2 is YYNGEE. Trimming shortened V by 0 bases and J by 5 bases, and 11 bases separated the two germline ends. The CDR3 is CASSVEGVKETQYF. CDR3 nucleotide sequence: TGTGCCAGCAGCGTAGAAGGGGTTAAGGAGACCCAGTACTTC.

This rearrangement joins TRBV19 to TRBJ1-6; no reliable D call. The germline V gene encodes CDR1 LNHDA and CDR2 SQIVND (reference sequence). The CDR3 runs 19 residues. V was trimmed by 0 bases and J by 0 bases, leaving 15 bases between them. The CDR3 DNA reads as TGTGCCAGTAGTATAGATCTCTTGCCGGGGAGCTCCTATAATTCACCCCTCCACTTT. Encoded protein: CASSIDLLPGSSYNSPLHF.

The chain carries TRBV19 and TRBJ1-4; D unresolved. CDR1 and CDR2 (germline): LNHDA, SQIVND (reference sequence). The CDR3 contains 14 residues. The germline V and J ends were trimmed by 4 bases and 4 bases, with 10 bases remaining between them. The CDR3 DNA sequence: TGTGCCAGTAGTAAAACGGGAGTTAATGAAAAACTGTTTTTT. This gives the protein CASSKTGVNEKLFF.

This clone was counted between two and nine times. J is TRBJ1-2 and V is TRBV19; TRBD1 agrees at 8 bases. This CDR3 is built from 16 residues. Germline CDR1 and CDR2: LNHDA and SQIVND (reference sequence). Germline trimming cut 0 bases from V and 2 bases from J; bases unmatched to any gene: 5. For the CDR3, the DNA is TGTGCCAGTAGTATAGACACAGGGGGAGCCAACTATGGCTACACCTTC. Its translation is CASSIDTGGANYGYTF. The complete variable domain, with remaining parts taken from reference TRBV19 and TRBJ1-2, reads DGGITQSPKYLFRKEGQNVTLSCEQNLNHDAMYWYRQDPGQGLRLIYYSQIVNDFQKGDIAEGYSVSREKKESFPLTVTSAQKNPTAFYLCASSIDTGGANYGYTFGSGTRLTVV.

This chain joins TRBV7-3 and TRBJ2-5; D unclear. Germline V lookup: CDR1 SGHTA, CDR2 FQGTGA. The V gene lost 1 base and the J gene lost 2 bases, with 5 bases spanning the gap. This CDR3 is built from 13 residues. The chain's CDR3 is CASSLRQQETQYF. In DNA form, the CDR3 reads TGTGCCAGCAGCTTAAGACAACAAGAGACCCAGTACTTC.

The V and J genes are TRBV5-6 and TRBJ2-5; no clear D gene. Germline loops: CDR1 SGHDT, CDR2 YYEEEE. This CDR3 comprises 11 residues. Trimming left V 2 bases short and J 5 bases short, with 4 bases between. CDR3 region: CASSFFETQYF. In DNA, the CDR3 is TGTGCCAGCAGCTTCTTTGAGACCCAGTACTTC.

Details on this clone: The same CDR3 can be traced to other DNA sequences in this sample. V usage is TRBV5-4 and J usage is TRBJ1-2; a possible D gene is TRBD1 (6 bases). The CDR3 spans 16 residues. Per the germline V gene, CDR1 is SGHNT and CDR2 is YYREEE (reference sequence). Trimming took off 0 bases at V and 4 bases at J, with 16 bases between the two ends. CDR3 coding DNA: TGTGCCAGCAGCTTGGGGGCTGGGGGGGCGCGCTATGGCTACACCTTC. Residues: CASSLGAGGARYGYTF.

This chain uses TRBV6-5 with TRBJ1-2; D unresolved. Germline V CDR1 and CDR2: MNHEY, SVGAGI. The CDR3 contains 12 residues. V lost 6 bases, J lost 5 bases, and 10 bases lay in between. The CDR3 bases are TGTGCCAGCAGGAATGACGGGTATGGCTACACCTTC. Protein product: CASRNDGYGYTF.

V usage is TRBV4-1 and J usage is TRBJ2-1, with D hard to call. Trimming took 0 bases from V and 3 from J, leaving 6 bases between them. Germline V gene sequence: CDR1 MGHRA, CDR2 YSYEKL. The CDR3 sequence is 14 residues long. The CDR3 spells CASSQDFGYNEQFF. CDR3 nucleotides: TGCGCCAGCAGCCAAGATTTCGGCTACAATGAGCAGTTCTTC.

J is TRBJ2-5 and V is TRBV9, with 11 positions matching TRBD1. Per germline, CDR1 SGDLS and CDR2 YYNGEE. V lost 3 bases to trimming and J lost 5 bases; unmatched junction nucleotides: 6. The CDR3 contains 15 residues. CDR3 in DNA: TGTGCCAGCAGCGCGGGGGACAGGGGGTTGGAGACCCAGTACTTC. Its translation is CASSAGDRGLETQYF. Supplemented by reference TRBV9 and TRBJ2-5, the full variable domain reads DSGVTQTPKHLITATGQRVTLRCSPRSGDLSVYWYQQSLDQGLQFLIQYYNGEERAKGNILERFSAQQFPDLHSELNLSSLELGDSALYFCASSAGDRGLETQYFGPGTRLLVL.

The DNA of the CDR3 is TGTGCCAGCAGCTTACGGGAGCGGGGGGGCGACCCGTACAATGAGCAGTTCTTC. This gives the protein CASSLRERGGDPYNEQFF. The chain has TRBV7-6 and TRBJ2-1; 10 bases align to TRBD2. Trimming cost V 2 bases and J 4 bases; bases outside gene matches: 11. This CDR3 spans 18 amino acids. CDR1 is SGHVS, CDR2 FNYEAQ, per germline.

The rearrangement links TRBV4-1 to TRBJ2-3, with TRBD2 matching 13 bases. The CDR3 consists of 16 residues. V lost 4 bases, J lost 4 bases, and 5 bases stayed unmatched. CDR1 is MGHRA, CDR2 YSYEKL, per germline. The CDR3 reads CASSPGTSGVADTQYF. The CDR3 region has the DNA TGCGCCAGCAGCCCCGGGACTAGCGGGGTCGCAGATACGCAGTATTTT.

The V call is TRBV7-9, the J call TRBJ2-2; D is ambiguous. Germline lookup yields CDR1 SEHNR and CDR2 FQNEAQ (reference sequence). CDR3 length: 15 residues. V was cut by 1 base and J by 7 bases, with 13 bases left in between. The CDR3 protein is CASSLESFSGGELFF. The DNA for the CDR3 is TGTGCCAGCAGCTTAGAGTCATTTAGTGGCGGGGAGCTGTTTTTT. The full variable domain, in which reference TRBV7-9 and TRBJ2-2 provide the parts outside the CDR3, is DTGVSQNPRHKITKRGQNVTFRCDPISEHNRLYWYRQTLGQGPEFLTYFQNEAQLEKSRLLSDRFSAERPKGSFSTLEIQRTEQGDSAMYLCASSLESFSGGELFFGEGSRLTVL.